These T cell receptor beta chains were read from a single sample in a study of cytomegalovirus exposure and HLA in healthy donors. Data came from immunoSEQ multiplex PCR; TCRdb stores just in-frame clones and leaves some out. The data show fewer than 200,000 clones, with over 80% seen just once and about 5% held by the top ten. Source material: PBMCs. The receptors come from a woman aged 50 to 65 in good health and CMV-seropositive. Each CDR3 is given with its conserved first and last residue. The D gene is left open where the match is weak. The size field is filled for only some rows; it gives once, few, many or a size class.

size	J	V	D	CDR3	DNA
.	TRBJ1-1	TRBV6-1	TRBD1	CASSLRGLRGEAFF	TGTGCCAGCAGTCTAAGGGGGCTAAGGGGTGAAGCTTTCTTT
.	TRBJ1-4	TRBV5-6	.	CASSEGLGSLNEKLFF	TGTGCCAGCAGCGAAGGATTGGGCAGCCTTAATGAAAAACTGTTTTTT
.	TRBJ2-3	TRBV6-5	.	CASSNPEWGEDTQYF	TGTGCCAGCAGTAACCCAGAGTGGGGAGAAGATACGCAGTATTTT
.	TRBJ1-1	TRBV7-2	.	CASSSQTEAFF	TGTGCCAGCAGCTCCCAGACTGAAGCTTTCTTT
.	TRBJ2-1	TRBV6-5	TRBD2	CASSGTSGSDEQFF	TGTGCCAGCAGCGGGACTAGCGGGAGCGATGAGCAGTTCTTC
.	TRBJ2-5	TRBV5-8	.	CAGSSGGGTQYF	TGTGCCGGCAGCTCCGGGGGAGGGACCCAGTACTTC
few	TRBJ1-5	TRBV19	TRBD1	CASSPQGDQPQHF	TGTGCCAGTAGTCCCCAGGGGGATCAGCCCCAGCATTTT
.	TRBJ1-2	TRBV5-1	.	CASSLELSTRSGYTF	TGCGCCAGCAGCTTGGAACTCTCAACTAGAAGTGGCTACACCTTC
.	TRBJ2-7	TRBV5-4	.	CASTQHPESSYEQYF	TGTGCCAGCACCCAACACCCGGAGAGCTCCTACGAGCAGTACTTC
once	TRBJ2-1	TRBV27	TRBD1	CASTWGRGYNNEQFF	TGTGCCAGCACCTGGGGCAGGGGGTATAACAATGAGCAGTTCTTC
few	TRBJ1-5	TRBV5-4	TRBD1	CASSRTGNQPQHF	TGTGCCAGCAGCCGGACAGGTAATCAGCCCCAGCATTTT
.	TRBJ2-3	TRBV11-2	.	CASSHGRGSTDTQYF	TGTGCCAGCAGCCATGGGAGAGGGAGCACAGATACGCAGTATTTT
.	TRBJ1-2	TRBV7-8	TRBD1	CASSSIPPLRDRALYGYTF	TGTGCCAGCAGCTCGATCCCCCCTTTGAGAGACAGGGCCCTCTATGGCTACACCTTC